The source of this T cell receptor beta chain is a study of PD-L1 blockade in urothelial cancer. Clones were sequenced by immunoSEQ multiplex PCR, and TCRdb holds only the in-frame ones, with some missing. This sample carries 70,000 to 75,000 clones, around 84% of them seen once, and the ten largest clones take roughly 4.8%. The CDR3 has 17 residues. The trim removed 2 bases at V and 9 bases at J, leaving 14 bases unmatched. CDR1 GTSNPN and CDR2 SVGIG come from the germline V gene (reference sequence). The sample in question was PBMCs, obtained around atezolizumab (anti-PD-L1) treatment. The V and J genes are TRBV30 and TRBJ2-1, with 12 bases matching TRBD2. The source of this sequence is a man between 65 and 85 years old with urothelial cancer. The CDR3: CAWSRTLTSGRSGEQFF. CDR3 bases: TGTGCCTGGAGTAGGACGCTGACTAGCGGGAGAAGTGGTGAGCAGTTCTTC.